A selection of T cell receptor beta chains follows, all from one sample in a study of radiotherapy plus CTLA-4 blockade in lung cancer. Here immunoSEQ multiplex PCR was the method, and the copy in TCRdb shows in-frame clones only, minus some. The sample consists of 90,000 to 100,000 clones, 82% of them appearing once. The starting material was peripheral blood, obtained from a patient treated with radiotherapy plus ipilimumab. The source is a human donor with non-small cell lung cancer that progressed on radiotherapy plus ipilimumab. Both conserved end residues are part of each CDR3. A D gene is named only where the DNA matches it firmly. Where a row states a size, it is once, few, many or the class of an expanded clone; other rows omit it.

v_call	d_call	j_call	clone_size	cdr3_aa	cdr3_nt
TRBV5-1	.	TRBJ2-1	.	CASSLTITGRYNEQFF	TGCGCCAGCAGCTTGACCATTACAGGCAGGTATAATGAGCAGTTCTTC
TRBV7-6	.	TRBJ2-3	.	CASSASGGSTDTQYF	TGTGCCAGCAGCGCCTCAGGGGGGAGCACAGATACGCAGTATTTT
TRBV5-1	.	TRBJ1-1	.	CASSGGSYEAFF	TGCGCCAGCAGCGGTGGGAGCTATGAAGCTTTCTTT
TRBV7-8	TRBD2	TRBJ2-1	.	CASSLSGLAGGDDEQFF	TGTGCCAGCAGCTTAAGTGGCCTAGCGGGAGGAGACGATGAGCAGTTCTTC
TRBV30	TRBD1	TRBJ1-2	.	CAWSVRPQGQGVGYTF	TGTGCCTGGAGTGTACGGCCGCAGGGACAGGGAGTTGGCTACACCTTC
TRBV4-1	.	TRBJ1-5	.	CASSQKNQPQHF	TGCGCCAGCAGCCAGAAGAATCAGCCCCAGCATTTT
TRBV9	.	TRBJ2-1	.	CASSVEPAEQFF	TGTGCCAGCAGCGTGGAGCCGGCTGAGCAGTTCTTC
TRBV25-1	.	TRBJ1-5	few	CASSRGTSNSNQPQHF	TGTGCCAGCAGCCGAGGGACATCGAATAGCAATCAGCCCCAGCATTTT
TRBV28	.	TRBJ1-1	.	CASRLVSLNTEAFF	TGTGCCAGCAGGTTAGTGAGCTTGAACACTGAAGCTTTCTTT
TRBV5-1	.	TRBJ2-5	.	CASSLGGAQETQYF	TGCGCCAGCAGCTTGGGGGGAGCCCAAGAGACCCAGTACTTC
TRBV19	.	TRBJ1-5	few	CASSIGTSDQPQHF	TGTGCCAGTAGTATCGGGACATCTGATCAGCCCCAGCATTTT
TRBV18	.	TRBJ1-1	.	CASSPRQDNTEAFF	TGTGCCAGCTCACCGAGACAGGACAACACTGAAGCTTTCTTT
TRBV28	.	TRBJ2-1	once	CASRDSKNEQFF	TGTGCCAGCAGGGACAGTAAGAATGAGCAGTTCTTC
TRBV19	.	TRBJ1-3	.	CASSEGNTIYF	TGTGCCAGTAGCGAAGGAAACACCATATATTTT
TRBV7-3	.	TRBJ2-7	many	CASSYTGSEDEQYF	TGTGCCAGCAGCTACACAGGGTCTGAGGACGAGCAGTACTTC
TRBV5-1	TRBD2	TRBJ2-3	.	CASSLYSAGGTDTQYF	TGCGCCAGCAGCTTGTATTCCGCGGGAGGCACAGATACGCAGTATTTT
TRBV2	TRBD2	TRBJ2-7	.	CASSDWPTSGHYEQYF	TGTGCCAGCAGTGACTGGCCAACTAGCGGCCACTACGAGCAGTACTTC
TRBV20-1	.	TRBJ2-7	.	CSAHGRNEQYF	TGCAGTGCTCATGGCAGGAACGAGCAGTACTTC
TRBV20-1	.	TRBJ1-2	.	CVRPGDKGYTF	TGCGTAAGACCAGGGGATAAAGGCTACACCTTC
TRBV28	.	TRBJ2-7	.	CASSLTGRTSYEQYF	TGTGCCAGCAGTTTAACGGGGAGAACCTCCTACGAGCAGTACTTC
TRBV5-6	TRBD1	TRBJ2-7	few	CASTTTGQGYEQYF	TGTGCCAGCACCACCACCGGACAGGGCTACGAGCAGTACTTC
TRBV19	.	TRBJ2-3	once	CASAVGLAKDTQYF	TGTGCCAGTGCCGTCGGCCTAGCGAAAGATACGCAGTATTTT
TRBV28	.	TRBJ1-4	.	CASSLEEKLFF	TGTGCCAGCAGTTTAGAAGAAAAACTGTTTTTT
TRBV28	.	TRBJ1-4	.	CASIGVPGAWDEKLFF	TGTGCCAGCATAGGCGTCCCCGGCGCGTGGGATGAAAAACTGTTTTTT
TRBV11-2	.	TRBJ2-3	.	CASSLGRGRGRTDTQYF	TGTGCCAGCAGCTTAGGGCGGGGTCGAGGGAGGACAGATACGCAGTATTTT
TRBV4-1	TRBD2	TRBJ2-3	.	CASSQPAGGGTDTQYF	TGCGCCAGCAGCCAACCAGCGGGAGGTGGCACAGATACGCAGTATTTT
TRBV28	TRBD1	TRBJ2-6	.	CASRTGGISGANVLTF	TGTGCCAGCCGGACAGGGGGTATCTCTGGGGCCAACGTCCTGACTTTC
TRBV5-1	.	TRBJ1-2	once	CASFLRSVRKNYGYTF	TGCGCCAGCTTCTTACGATCGGTTCGAAAGAACTATGGCTACACCTTC
TRBV7-9	TRBD2	TRBJ2-2	once	CASTLGLADTGELFF	TGTGCCAGCACCCTGGGGCTAGCGGACACCGGGGAGCTGTTTTTT
TRBV19	.	TRBJ1-1	.	CASSMQGTSNTEAFF	TGTGCCAGTAGTATGCAAGGGACGTCGAACACTGAAGCTTTCTTT
TRBV28	.	TRBJ1-5	.	CASRPLGWQWTGQPQHF	TGTGCCAGCAGACCGCTCGGTTGGCAGTGGACGGGTCAGCCCCAGCATTTT
TRBV6-1	.	TRBJ1-5	.	CASSGGHQPQHF	TGTGCCAGCAGTGGGGGGCATCAGCCCCAGCATTTT
TRBV6-1	.	TRBJ2-2	.	CAHGAGPRELFF	TGTGCCCACGGGGCAGGACCCCGGGAGCTGTTTTTT
TRBV19	TRBD1	TRBJ2-2	.	CASSSRTGRNTGELFF	TGTGCCAGTAGTAGCCGGACAGGGAGGAACACCGGGGAGCTGTTTTTT
TRBV5-6	.	TRBJ1-4	.	CASSLYDRENEKLFF	TGTGCCAGCAGCTTGTACGACAGAGAAAATGAAAAACTGTTTTTT
TRBV5-4	.	TRBJ2-2	.	CASSLGGNTGELFF	TGTGCCAGCAGCTTGGGGGGGAACACCGGGGAGCTGTTTTTT
TRBV27	.	TRBJ2-7	.	CASSPQGYEQYF	TGTGCCAGCAGTCCCCAGGGCTACGAGCAGTACTTC
TRBV18	TRBD1	TRBJ1-2	.	CASSPGTGGPRDYGYTF	TGTGCCAGCTCACCGGGGACAGGGGGCCCACGAGACTATGGCTACACCTTC
TRBV4-1	TRBD1	TRBJ1-1	once	CASSLGQGNTEAFF	TGCGCCAGCAGCCTCGGACAGGGCAACACTGAAGCTTTCTTT
TRBV4-2	TRBD2	TRBJ2-1	.	CASSQAVAGGNEQFF	TGTGCCAGCAGCCAAGCTGTAGCGGGCGGGAATGAGCAGTTCTTC
TRBV27	TRBD2	TRBJ2-1	.	CASSSIAGVVHNEQFF	TGTGCCAGCAGTTCAATAGCGGGAGTCGTTCACAATGAGCAGTTCTTC
TRBV19	TRBD2	TRBJ2-3	.	CASSSGLALSTDTQYF	TGTGCCAGTAGTTCGGGACTAGCGTTAAGCACAGATACGCAGTATTTT
TRBV5-1	.	TRBJ1-1	.	CASSLGKNTEAFF	TGCGCCAGCAGCTTAGGGAAGAACACTGAAGCTTTCTTT
TRBV5-4	.	TRBJ2-1	.	CASSLAYPYNEQFF	TGTGCCAGCAGCTTGGCTTACCCCTACAATGAGCAGTTCTTC
TRBV5-1	.	TRBJ1-1	once	CASSLTLGNTEAFF	TGCGCCAGCAGCTTAACATTGGGGAACACTGAAGCTTTCTTT
TRBV29-1	TRBD2	TRBJ2-5	.	CSVGRTSGNQETQYF	TGCAGCGTTGGACGGACTAGCGGAAACCAAGAGACCCAGTACTTC
TRBV5-1	.	TRBJ2-3	once	CASRDEGGGTDTQYF	TGCGCCAGCAGGGACGAAGGGGGAGGCACAGATACGCAGTATTTT
TRBV5-4	.	TRBJ2-1	.	CASSRDSSSYNEQFF	TGTGCCAGCAGCCGGGACTCTTCCTCCTACAATGAGCAGTTCTTC